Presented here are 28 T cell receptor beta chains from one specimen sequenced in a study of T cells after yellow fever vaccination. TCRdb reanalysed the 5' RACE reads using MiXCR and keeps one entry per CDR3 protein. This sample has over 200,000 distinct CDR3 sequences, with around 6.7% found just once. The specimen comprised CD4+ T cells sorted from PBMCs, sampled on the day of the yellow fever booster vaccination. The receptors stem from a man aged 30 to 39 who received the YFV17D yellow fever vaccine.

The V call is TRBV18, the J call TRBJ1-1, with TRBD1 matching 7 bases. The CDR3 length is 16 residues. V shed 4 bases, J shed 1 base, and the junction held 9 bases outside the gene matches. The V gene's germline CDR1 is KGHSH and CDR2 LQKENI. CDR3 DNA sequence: TGTGCCAGCTCACGAAAGCAGGGGGGATCGAACACTGAAGCTTTCTTT. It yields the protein CASSRKQGGSNTEAFF.

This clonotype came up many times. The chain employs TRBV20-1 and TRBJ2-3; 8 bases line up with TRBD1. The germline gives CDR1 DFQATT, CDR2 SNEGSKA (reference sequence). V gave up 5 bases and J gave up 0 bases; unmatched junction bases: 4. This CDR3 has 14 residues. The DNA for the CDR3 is TGCAGTGCTCCCGGGACAGGTAGCACAGATACGCAGTATTTT. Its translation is CSAPGTGSTDTQYF.

CDR3 in DNA: TGTGCCAGCAGCTTAGCGCCGAGCACAGATACGCAGTATTTT. It encodes CASSLAPSTDTQYF. The chain employs TRBV7-9 and TRBJ2-3; D is undetermined. In germline, CDR1 is SEHNR, CDR2 FQNEAQ (reference sequence). Trimming pared 0 bases from V and 0 bases from J, leaving 4 bases between. The CDR3 has 14 residues.

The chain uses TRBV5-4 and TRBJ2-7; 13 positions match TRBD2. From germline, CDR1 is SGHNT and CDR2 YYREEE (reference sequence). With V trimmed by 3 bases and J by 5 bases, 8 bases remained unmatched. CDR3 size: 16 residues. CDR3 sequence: CASSSGTSGTTDEQYF. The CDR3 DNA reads TGTGCCAGCAGCTCCGGGACTAGCGGGACTACAGACGAGCAGTACTTC.

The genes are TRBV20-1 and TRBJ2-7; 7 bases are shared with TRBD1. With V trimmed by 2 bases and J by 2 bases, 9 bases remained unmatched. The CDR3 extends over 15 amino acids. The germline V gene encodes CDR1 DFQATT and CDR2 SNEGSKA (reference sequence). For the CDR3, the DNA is TGCAGTGCTAGATCCACTGAGACAGGGACCTACGAGCAGTACTTC. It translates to CSARSTETGTYEQYF.

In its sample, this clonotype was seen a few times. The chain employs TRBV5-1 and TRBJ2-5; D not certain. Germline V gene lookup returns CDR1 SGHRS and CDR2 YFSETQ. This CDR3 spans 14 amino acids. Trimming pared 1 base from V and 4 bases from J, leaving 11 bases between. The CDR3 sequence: CASSLTRVPETQYF. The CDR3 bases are TGCGCCAGCAGCTTGACCCGTGTTCCAGAGACCCAGTACTTC.

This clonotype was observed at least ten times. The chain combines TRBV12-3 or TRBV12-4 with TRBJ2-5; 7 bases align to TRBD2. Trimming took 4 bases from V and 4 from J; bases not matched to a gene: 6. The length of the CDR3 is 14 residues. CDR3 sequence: CASSWGLKLETQYF. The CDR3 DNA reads TGTGCCAGCAGTTGGGGACTAAAGCTAGAGACCCAGTACTTC.

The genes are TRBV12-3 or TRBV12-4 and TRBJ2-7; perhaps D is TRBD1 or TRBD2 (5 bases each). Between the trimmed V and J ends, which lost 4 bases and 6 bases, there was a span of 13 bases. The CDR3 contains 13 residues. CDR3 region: CASSSRGGFEQYF. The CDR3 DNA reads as TGTGCCAGCAGTTCCCGGGGCGGTTTCGAGCAGTACTTC.

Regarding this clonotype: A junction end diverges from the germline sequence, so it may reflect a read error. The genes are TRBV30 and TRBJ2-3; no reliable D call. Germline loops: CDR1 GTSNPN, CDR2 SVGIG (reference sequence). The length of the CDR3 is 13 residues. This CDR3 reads CSWRGSWADTQYF. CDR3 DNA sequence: TGTTCCTGGAGAGGTAGCTGGGCGGATACGCAGTATTTT.

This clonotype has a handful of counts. The CDR3 DNA is TGCGCCAGCAGCTTGGAACAGGGGGCTTACAATGAGCAGTTCTTC. This gives the protein CASSLEQGAYNEQFF. V gene TRBV5-1 combines with J gene TRBJ2-1; 9 bases are shared with TRBD1. CDR1 is SGHRS, CDR2 YFSETQ, per germline. CDR3 size: 15 residues. The V and J ends lost 0 bases and 4 bases, in that order; junction bases with no gene match: 2.

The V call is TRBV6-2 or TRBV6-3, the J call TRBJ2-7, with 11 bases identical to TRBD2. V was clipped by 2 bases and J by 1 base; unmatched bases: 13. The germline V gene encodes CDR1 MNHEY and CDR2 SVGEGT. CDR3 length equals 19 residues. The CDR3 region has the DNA TGTGCCAGCAGTTACAGATCACTAGCGGGAGCGACAGGGTCCTACGAGCAGTACTTC. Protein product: CASSYRSLAGATGSYEQYF.

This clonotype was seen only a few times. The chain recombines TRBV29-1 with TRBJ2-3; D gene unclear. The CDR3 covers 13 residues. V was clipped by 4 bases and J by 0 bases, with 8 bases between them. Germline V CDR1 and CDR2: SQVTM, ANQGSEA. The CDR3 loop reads CSVVKGSTDTQYF. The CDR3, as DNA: TGCAGCGTTGTCAAGGGAAGCACAGATACGCAGTATTTT.

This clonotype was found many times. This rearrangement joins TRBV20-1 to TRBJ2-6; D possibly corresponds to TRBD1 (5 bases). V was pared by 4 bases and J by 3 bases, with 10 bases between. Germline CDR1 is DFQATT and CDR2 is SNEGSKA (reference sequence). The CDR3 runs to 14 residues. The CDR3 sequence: CSATDSRGANVLTF. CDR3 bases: TGCAGTGCTACAGACAGTCGTGGGGCCAACGTCCTGACTTTC.

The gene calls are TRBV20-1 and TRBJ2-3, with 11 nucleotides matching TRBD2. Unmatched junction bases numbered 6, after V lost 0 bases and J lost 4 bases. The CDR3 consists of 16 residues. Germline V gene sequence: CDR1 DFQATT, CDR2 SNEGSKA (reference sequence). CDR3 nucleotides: TGCAGTGCTAGAGAGGTAGCGGGAGGGCCCGCAGATACGCAGTATTTT. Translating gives CSAREVAGGPADTQYF.

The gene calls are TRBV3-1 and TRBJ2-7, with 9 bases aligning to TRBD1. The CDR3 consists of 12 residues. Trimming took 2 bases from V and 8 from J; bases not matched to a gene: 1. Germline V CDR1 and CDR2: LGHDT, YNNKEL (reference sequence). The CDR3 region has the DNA TGTGCCAGCAGCCAAACAGGGGGCAAGCAGTACTTC. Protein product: CASSQTGGKQYF.

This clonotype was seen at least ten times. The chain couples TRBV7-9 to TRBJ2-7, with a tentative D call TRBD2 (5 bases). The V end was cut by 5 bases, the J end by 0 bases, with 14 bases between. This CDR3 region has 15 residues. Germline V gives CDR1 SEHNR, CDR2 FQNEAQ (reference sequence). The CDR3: CASSPGRLHSYEQYF. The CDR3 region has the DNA TGTGCCAGCAGCCCGGGGAGACTGCACTCCTACGAGCAGTACTTC.

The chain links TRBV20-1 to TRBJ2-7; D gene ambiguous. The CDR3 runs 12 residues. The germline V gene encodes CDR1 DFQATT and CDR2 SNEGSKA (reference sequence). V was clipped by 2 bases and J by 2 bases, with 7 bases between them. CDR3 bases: TGCAGTGCTAGAAAAGCGACCTACGAGCAGTACTTC. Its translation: CSARKATYEQYF.

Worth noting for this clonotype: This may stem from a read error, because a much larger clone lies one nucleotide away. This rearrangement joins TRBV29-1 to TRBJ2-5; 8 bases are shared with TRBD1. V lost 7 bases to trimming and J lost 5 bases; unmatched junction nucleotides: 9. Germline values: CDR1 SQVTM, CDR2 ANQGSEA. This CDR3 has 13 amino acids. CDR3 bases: TGCAGCGGGGGACAGGCGGCCCATGAGACCCAGTACTTC. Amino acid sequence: CSGGQAAHETQYF.

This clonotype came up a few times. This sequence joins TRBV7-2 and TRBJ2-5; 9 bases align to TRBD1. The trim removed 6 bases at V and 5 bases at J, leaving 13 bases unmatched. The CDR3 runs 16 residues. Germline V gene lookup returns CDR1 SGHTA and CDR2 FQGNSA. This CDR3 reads CASSLGTGTFRETQYF. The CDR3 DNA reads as TGTGCCAGCAGTTTGGGGACAGGGACGTTTCGGGAGACCCAGTACTTC.

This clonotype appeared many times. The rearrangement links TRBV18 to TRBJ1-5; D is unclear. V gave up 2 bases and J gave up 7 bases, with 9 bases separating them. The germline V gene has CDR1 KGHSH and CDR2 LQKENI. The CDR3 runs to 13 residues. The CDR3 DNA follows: TGTGCCAGCTCACCAGGGGTAGACCAGCCCCAGCATTTT. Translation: CASSPGVDQPQHF.

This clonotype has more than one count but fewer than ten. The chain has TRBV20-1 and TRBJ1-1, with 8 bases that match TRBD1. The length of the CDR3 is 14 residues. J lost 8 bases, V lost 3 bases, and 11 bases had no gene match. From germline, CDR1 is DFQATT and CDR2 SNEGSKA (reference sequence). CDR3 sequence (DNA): TGCAGTGCTAGGCGACAGGGACAGGATAAAGAAGCTTTCTTT. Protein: CSARRQGQDKEAFF.

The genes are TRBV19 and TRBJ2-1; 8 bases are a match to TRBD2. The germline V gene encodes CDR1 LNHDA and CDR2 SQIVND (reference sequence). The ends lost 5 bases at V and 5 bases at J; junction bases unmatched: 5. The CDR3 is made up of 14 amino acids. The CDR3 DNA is TGTGCCAGTAGTGTCGCGGGAGGCAACAATGAGCAGTTCTTC. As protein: CASSVAGGNNEQFF.

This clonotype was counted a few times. CDR3 DNA: TGTGCCAGCAGCTGGGACACGAACTATGGCTACACCTTC. Translation: CASSWDTNYGYTF. The chain couples TRBV7-2 to TRBJ1-2; the D gene is possibly TRBD1 (6 bases). The ends were cut back, 4 bases at V and 2 bases at J, with 8 bases in the middle. The germline CDR1 and CDR2 sequences are SGHTA and FQGNSA. The CDR3 has 13 residues.

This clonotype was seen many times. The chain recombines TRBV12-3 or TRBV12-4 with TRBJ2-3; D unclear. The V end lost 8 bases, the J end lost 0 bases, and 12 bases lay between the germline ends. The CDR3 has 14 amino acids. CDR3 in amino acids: CASRRAASTDTQYF. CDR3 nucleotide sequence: TGTGCCAGCCGTAGGGCGGCTAGCACAGATACGCAGTATTTT.

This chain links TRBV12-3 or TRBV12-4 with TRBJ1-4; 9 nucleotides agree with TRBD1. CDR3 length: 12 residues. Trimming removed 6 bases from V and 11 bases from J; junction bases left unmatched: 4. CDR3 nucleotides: TGTGCCAGCAGGCCCGGGACAGGGAAACTGTTTTTT. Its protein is CASRPGTGKLFF.

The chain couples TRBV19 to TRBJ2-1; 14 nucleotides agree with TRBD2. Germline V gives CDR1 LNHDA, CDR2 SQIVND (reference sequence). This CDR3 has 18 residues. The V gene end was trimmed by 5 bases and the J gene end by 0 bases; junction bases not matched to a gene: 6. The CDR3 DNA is TGTGCCAGTAGTGAAAGGACTAGCGGGGGGAGCTCCTACAATGAGCAGTTCTTC. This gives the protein CASSERTSGGSSYNEQFF. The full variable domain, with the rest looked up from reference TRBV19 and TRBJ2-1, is DGGITQSPKYLFRKEGQNVTLSCEQNLNHDAMYWYRQDPGQGLRLIYYSQIVNDFQKGDIAEGYSVSREKKESFPLTVTSAQKNPTAFYLCASSERTSGGSSYNEQFFGPGTRLTVL.

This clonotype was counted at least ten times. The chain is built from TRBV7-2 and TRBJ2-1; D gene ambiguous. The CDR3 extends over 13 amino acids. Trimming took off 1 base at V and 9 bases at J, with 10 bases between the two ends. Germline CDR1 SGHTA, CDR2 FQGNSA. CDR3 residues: CASSLGSRAEQFF. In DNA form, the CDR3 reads TGTGCCAGCAGCTTAGGATCCCGAGCTGAGCAGTTCTTC.

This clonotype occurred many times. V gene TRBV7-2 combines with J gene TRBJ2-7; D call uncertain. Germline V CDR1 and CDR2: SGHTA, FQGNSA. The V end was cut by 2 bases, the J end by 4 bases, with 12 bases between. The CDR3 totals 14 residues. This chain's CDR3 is CASSLRDSRYEQYF. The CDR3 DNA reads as TGTGCCAGCAGCTTAAGGGATTCCCGTTACGAGCAGTACTTC.